The subject of this entry is one T cell receptor (beta chain). The data were obtained in a study of blood T cell repertoires in COVID-19. In germline, CDR1 is SNHLY, CDR2 FYNNEI. The CDR3 totals 15 residues. Losses at the gene ends were 6 bases for V and 7 bases for J; bases not matched to a gene: 9. Ages ranged from about 18 to 89 years, with residence in around 24 US areas. Each participant's cohort was designated according to participant-reported clinical history. Original methodology: Amplification of reference gene primers was used by the study to estimate nucleated cell counts. Sequencing was performed with immunoSEQ multiplex PCR; in TCRdb, only in-frame clones are kept and a portion is missing. The V and J calls and clone size were taken over from that table, and D and trimming were inferred from the DNA. This sample yields some 130,000 clones, of which 84% are seen a single time; 4.5% to 5.5% belongs to the top ten.

This clonotype was obtained from a man in his forties with acute COVID-19. Sequencing was done on a sample of PBMCs or T cells enriched from blood (not recorded which). The chain recombines TRBV2 with TRBJ2-1; 10 bases are a match to TRBD1. CDR3 region: CASRRTGQGGNEQFF. Written as DNA, the CDR3 is TGTGCCAGCAGACGAACTGGACAGGGGGGAAATGAGCAGTTCTTC.